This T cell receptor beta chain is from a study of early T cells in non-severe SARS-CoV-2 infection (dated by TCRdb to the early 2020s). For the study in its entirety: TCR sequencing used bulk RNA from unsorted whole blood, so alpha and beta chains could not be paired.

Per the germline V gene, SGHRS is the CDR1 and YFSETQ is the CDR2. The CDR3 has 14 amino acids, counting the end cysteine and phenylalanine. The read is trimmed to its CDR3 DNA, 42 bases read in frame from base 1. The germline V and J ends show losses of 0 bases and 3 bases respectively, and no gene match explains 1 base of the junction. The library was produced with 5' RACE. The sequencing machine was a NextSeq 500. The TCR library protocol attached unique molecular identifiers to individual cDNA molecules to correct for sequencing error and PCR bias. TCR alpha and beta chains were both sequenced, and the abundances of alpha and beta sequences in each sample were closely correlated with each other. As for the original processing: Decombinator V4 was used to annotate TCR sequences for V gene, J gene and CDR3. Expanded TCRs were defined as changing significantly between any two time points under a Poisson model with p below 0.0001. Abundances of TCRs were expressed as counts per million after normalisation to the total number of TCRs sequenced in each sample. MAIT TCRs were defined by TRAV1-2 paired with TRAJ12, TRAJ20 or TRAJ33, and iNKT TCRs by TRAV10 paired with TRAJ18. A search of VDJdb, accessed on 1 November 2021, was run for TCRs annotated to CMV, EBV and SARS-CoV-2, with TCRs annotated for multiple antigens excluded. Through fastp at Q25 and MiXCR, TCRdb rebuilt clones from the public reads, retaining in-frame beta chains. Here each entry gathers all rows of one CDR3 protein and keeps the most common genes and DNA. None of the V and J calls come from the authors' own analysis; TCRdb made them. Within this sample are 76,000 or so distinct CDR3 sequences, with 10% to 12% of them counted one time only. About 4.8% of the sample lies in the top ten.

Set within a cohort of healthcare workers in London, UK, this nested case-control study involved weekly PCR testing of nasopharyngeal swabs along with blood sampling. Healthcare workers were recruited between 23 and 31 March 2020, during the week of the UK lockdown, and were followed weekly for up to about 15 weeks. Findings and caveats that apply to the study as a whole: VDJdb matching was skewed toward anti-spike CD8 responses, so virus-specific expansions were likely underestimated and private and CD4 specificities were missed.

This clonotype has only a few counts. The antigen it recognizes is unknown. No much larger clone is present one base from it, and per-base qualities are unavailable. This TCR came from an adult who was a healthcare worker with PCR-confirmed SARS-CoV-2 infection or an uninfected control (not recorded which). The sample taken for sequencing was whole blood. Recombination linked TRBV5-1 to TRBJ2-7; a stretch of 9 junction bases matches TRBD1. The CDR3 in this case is CASSLDRGLYEQYF. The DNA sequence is TGCGCCAGCAGCTTGGACAGGGGGCTCTACGAGCAGTACTTC.